This TCR beta chain is drawn from a study of blood T cell repertoires in COVID-19 (dated by TCRdb to about 2020). About the full investigation: The collaborator samples originated in the United States, Italy and Spain and spanned the acute and convalescent phases of COVID-19. The prospective study material was composed of cDNA or gDNA derived from T cells, B-cell-depleted T cells, or PBMCs. Subjects who had been exposed to COVID-19, were actively infected with it, or had recovered from it provided the deeply sampled blood TCRbeta repertoires that made up the dataset. A freely available public database, intended as a resource for researchers studying the immune response to SARS-CoV-2, is where the repertoires were released. Samples came from the ongoing ImmuneRACE study (first 160 participants) plus 1,254 subjects from 6 global collaborators. A de-identified subject ID, COVID-19 status, age in years and sex were almost always included in the sample metadata. Where available, HLA class I and class II types were obtained from metadata supplied by the sample provider rather than from assay-based typing.

The immunoSEQ Assay, a bias-controlled multiplex PCR, was used to amplify TCRbeta CDR3 regions from genomic DNA. Per the source publication's procedure: Nucleated cell counts per sample were estimated from amplification of reference gene primers within the assay. To quantify the absolute abundance of each unique TCRbeta CDR3 rearrangement, sequence reads were collapsed and filtered. For each sample, productive Simpson clonality was calculated as the square root of Simpson's diversity index over productive rearrangements. TCRdb took over this immuneACCESS table, retaining in-frame rearrangements with V and J assigned. Such tables are incomplete; in checked studies, under half of the missing clones stem from an unresolved V gene, and the remainder is unexplained. V, J and clone size are those of that table, while D and trimming were read from the DNA. Here the sample has 25,000 to 30,000 clones; approximately 88% occur a single time. Of the sample, roughly 3% is held by the ten largest clones.

Overall study results and their limits: How much clinical and demographic metadata was included differed by source and by participant, and the metadata was provided uncurated.

The junction shows trimming of 4 bases on V and 4 bases on J, plus 13 bases between the germline ends. Based on the germline V gene, the CDR1 and CDR2 sequences are SGHDN and FVKESK. Including the terminal cysteine and phenylalanine, the CDR3 comprises 14 residues. Only the CDR3 portion is preserved as DNA: 42 bases, with reading frame beginning at the first base. Turning to this clone: Its antigen target is currently unknown. Base-call qualities are not available, and no considerably larger clone is one nucleotide away.

The collaborating institutions used their own protocols to collect whole blood in K2EDTA tubes. Collaborator samples were shipped for TCRbeta analysis as frozen whole blood, isolated PBMCs, or DNA extracted from either sample type. Sequences were obtained from peripheral blood. The clonotype originates from a human donor in a cohort sampled during active COVID-19. In this chain, TRBV14 is recombined with TRBJ1-2; the best D guess is TRBD1, with 5 bases matching. The CDR3 loop reads CASSPPQGRYGYTF. Here is the DNA: TGTGCCAGCAGCCCCCCTCAGGGCCGCTATGGCTACACCTTC.